A selection of T cell receptor beta chains follows, all from one sample in a study of cytomegalovirus exposure and HLA in healthy donors. The repertoire was sequenced with immunoSEQ multiplex PCR; TCRdb's copy has only in-frame clones and lacks some. Of over 100,000 clones detected, roughly 83% appear once; the ten largest clones hold 2.5% to 3%. The sequencing sample was made of PBMCs. The receptors shown here come from a man aged 40-49 years in good health and CMV-seronegative. Each CDR3 is given with its conserved first and last residue. Each record gives: clone size, V gene, D gene, J gene, CDR3 DNA, CDR3 protein. A D gene is named only where the DNA matches it firmly. The listing skips clone size in some rows; elsewhere it reads once, few, many or a size class.

>.|TRBV7-6|.|TRBJ2-7
TGTGCCAGCGGTATACGGGGTGACTCCTACGAGCAGTACTTC
CASGIRGDSYEQYF
>.|TRBV7-3|TRBD1|TRBJ1-1
TGTGCCAGCAGCTCCCGGACAGGACAAGCTTTCTTT
CASSSRTGQAFF
>.|TRBV5-1|.|TRBJ2-1
TGCGCCAGCATGGCGGGTACTAGCTCCTACAATGAGCAGTTCTTC
CASMAGTSSYNEQFF
>few|TRBV4-1|.|TRBJ1-1
TGCGCCAGCAGCCAAACCCTGGGGGGCACTGAAGCTTTCTTT
CASSQTLGGTEAFF
>.|TRBV7-2|.|TRBJ1-5
TGTGCCAGCAGCTTAGTAATCAGCAATCAGCCCCAGCATTTT
CASSLVISNQPQHF
>.|TRBV6-1|TRBD1|TRBJ1-1
TGTGCCAGCAGGCACAGGGGGCGAGAGGACACTGAAGCTTTCTTT
CASRHRGREDTEAFF
>.|TRBV5-1|.|TRBJ2-7
TGCGCCAGCAGCTTGGATGTTCTCTACGAGCAGTACTTC
CASSLDVLYEQYF
>.|TRBV6-6|.|TRBJ1-2
TGTGCCAGCAGCCGCGAGAGGGGGAGTAACTATGGCTACACCTTC
CASSRERGSNYGYTF
>.|TRBV27|.|TRBJ1-4
TGTGCCAGCAGTTTAGGATCTCTAGCAACTAATGAAAAACTGTTTTTT
CASSLGSLATNEKLFF
>once|TRBV13|.|TRBJ1-1
TGTGCCAGCAGCTCCGATCCTATGCGAGCTTTCTTT
CASSSDPMRAFF
>.|TRBV7-9|.|TRBJ1-3
TGTGCCAGCAGTCAAAAACAGGCGACCTCTGGAAACACCATATATTTT
CASSQKQATSGNTIYF
>once|TRBV9|TRBD1|TRBJ2-1
TGTGCCAGCAGCGACGGGACAGGGTTAGATGAGCAGTTCTTC
CASSDGTGLDEQFF
>.|TRBV7-2|TRBD1|TRBJ1-4
TGTGCCAGCAGCTTAGGGGACAGAACCGGTGAAAAACTGTTTTTT
CASSLGDRTGEKLFF
>.|TRBV29-1|TRBD2|TRBJ2-7
TGCAGCGCGAGCGGGGGGATCTACGAGCAGTACTTC
CSASGGIYEQYF
>medium-sized|TRBV4-2|TRBD2|TRBJ2-3
TGTGCCAGCAGCCAAGAGCAAGCGGGGGGGACAGATACGCAGTATTTT
CASSQEQAGGTDTQYF
>once|TRBV4-1|.|TRBJ1-5
TGCGCCAGCAGCCCAGGCGGGGGGCTAGGTCGAAATCAGCCCCAGCATTTT
CASSPGGGLGRNQPQHF
>once|TRBV29-1|.|TRBJ2-5
TGCAGCGTAGAACTGACATACCAAGAGACCCAGTACTTC
CSVELTYQETQYF
>.|TRBV27|TRBD1|TRBJ2-7
TGTGCCAGCAGTTGGGGACAGCAAGGGGTCTACGAGCAGTACTTC
CASSWGQQGVYEQYF
>once|TRBV6-1|TRBD1|TRBJ1-2
TGTGCCAGCAGTGTTAGCCGGACAGGGTTGGATGGCTACACCTTC
CASSVSRTGLDGYTF
>.|TRBV11-3|.|TRBJ2-7
TGTGCCAGCAGCTTAGTGGCGGGGGCTAACGAGCAGTACTTC
CASSLVAGANEQYF
>.|TRBV4-1|TRBD2|TRBJ2-5
TGCGCCAGCAGCCAAGGGAAATTAGGACTAGCGGGGCTTTGGCAAGAGACCCAGTACTTC
CASSQGKLGLAGLWQETQYF
>once|TRBV11-2|.|TRBJ2-7
TGTGCCAGCAGCTTAGACAGAAACTACGAGCAGTACTTC
CASSLDRNYEQYF
>.|TRBV7-8|.|TRBJ2-5
TGTGCCAGCAGCCCCCTGGAGACCCAGTACTTC
CASSPLETQYF
>.|TRBV15|TRBD2|TRBJ2-7
TGTGCCACCAGCCTAATGGGGGGGGTCAACGAGCAGTACTTC
CATSLMGGVNEQYF
>.|TRBV29-1|.|TRBJ2-7
TGCAGCGTTGAACAACCAGGGGTCCCCTACGAGCAGTACTTC
CSVEQPGVPYEQYF
>.|TRBV2|.|TRBJ2-2
TGTGCCAGCAGTGAACTCTTCAACACCGGGGAGCTGTTTTTT
CASSELFNTGELFF
>once|TRBV19|.|TRBJ2-3
TGTGCCAGTAGTTTTGCAATTTTACAGGGTAAGGCAGATACGCAGTATTTT
CASSFAILQGKADTQYF
>.|TRBV7-8|TRBD2|TRBJ2-2
TGTGCCAGCAGCTTAGTTCTAGCGGGGGGACGGAACACCGGGGAGCTGTTTTTT
CASSLVLAGGRNTGELFF
>.|TRBV19|TRBD1|TRBJ1-2
TGTGCCAGTAATCCGCAGGGGGCCGCCGTAACTAACTATGGCTACACCTTC
CASNPQGAAVTNYGYTF
>.|TRBV5-1|TRBD2|TRBJ2-2
TGCGCCAGCAGGGATCGGGGGGCCGGGGAGCTGTTTTTT
CASRDRGAGELFF
>.|TRBV5-4|.|TRBJ2-6
TGTGCCAGCAGCTTGGGAGGGCCTGGGGCCAACGTCCTGACTTTC
CASSLGGPGANVLTF
>.|TRBV4-3|.|TRBJ2-1
TGCGCCAGCAGCCCTCCTAGCAGGAATGAGCAGTTCTTC
CASSPPSRNEQFF
>.|TRBV4-1|.|TRBJ2-2
TGCGCCAGCAGCCAGCGCATCACCGGGGAGCTGTTTTTT
CASSQRITGELFF
>.|TRBV23-1|.|TRBJ1-3
TGCGCCAGCACTCTTTATCCCGGGACTGCCTTGTGGGGAAACACCATATATTTT
CASTLYPGTALWGNTIYF
>.|TRBV4-3|.|TRBJ2-5
TGCGCCAGCAGCCAAGATCTCGGCGGACAGCCCCATCGAGAGACCCAGTACTTC
CASSQDLGGQPHRETQYF
>.|TRBV6-5|TRBD1|TRBJ1-2
TGTGCCAGCAGTTACATAGGGGGCGCCGTCTATGGCTACACCTTC
CASSYIGGAVYGYTF
>few|TRBV15|.|TRBJ1-2
TGTGCCACCAGCAGAGATGGGTACAGGTTAGATGTGGCTCCTAACTATGGCTACACCTTC
CATSRDGYRLDVAPNYGYTF
>.|TRBV4-1|TRBD1|TRBJ2-7
TGCGCCAGCGGGCCTCAAACAGGGGGAAACGAGCAGTACTTC
CASGPQTGGNEQYF
>.|TRBV9|TRBD2|TRBJ2-5
TGTGCCAGCAGCGTACTTCCGGGACTAGCGGGGGGAATGTACCAAGAGACCCAGTACTTC
CASSVLPGLAGGMYQETQYF
>.|TRBV19|TRBD2|TRBJ2-1
TGTGCCAGTAGTATGAGGACTAGCGGCCGGGGGCAGTTCTTC
CASSMRTSGRGQFF
>.|TRBV9|.|TRBJ1-4
TGTGCCAGCAGCCACGGCGGGGCCTTCAATGAAAAACTGTTTTTT
CASSHGGAFNEKLFF
>few|TRBV7-2|.|TRBJ1-1
TGTGCCAGCAGCTTAGTTCGGGATAACACTGAAGCTTTCTTT
CASSLVRDNTEAFF
>.|TRBV2|.|TRBJ2-3
TGTGCCAGCAGGGGTCGTGCCCCTGGAGGTGGTTGGAGGACAGATACGCAGTATTTT
CASRGRAPGGGWRTDTQYF
>.|TRBV7-9|TRBD1|TRBJ1-2
TGTGCCAGCAGCTTATACCGGGGGACAGGGGGGATGGGTGGCTACACCTTC
CASSLYRGTGGMGGYTF
>.|TRBV18|.|TRBJ1-5
TGTGCCAGCTCACCCGGGGGGTTTACAGATCAGCCCCAGCATTTT
CASSPGGFTDQPQHF
>.|TRBV5-6|.|TRBJ2-2
TGTGCCAGCAGCTTGCTCGGCGGCGGGGAATCGAACACCGGGGAGCTGTTTTTT
CASSLLGGGESNTGELFF
>.|TRBV25-1|TRBD2|TRBJ2-5
TGTGCCAGCAGTGACCCCGGGACTAGCGAAGAGACCCAGTACTTC
CASSDPGTSEETQYF
>.|TRBV4-3|.|TRBJ1-1
TGCGCCAGCAGCCCTTCGGACAGATACACTGAAGCTTTCTTT
CASSPSDRYTEAFF
>few|TRBV7-2|.|TRBJ2-1
TGTACCAGCAGCGTTAGCGGATACTCCTACAATGAGCAGTTCTTC
CTSSVSGYSYNEQFF
>.|TRBV27|TRBD2|TRBJ2-2
TGTGCCAGCAGTTCTGCCGGGACTAGTGTAGTCACCGGGGAGCTGTTTTTT
CASSSAGTSVVTGELFF
>.|TRBV2|.|TRBJ1-1
TGTGCCAGCACAGTGAACACTGAAGCTTTCTTT
CASTVNTEAFF
>.|TRBV5-4|.|TRBJ2-2
TGTGCCAGCAGCCCTCAGATCGCGAACACCGGGGAGCTGTTTTTT
CASSPQIANTGELFF
>.|TRBV7-3|TRBD2|TRBJ2-3
TGTGCCAGCAGCCTGGGGATTAGCGGGGCAGATACGCAGTATTTT
CASSLGISGADTQYF
>few|TRBV18|TRBD2|TRBJ2-7
TGTGCCAGCTCACGTATCCCGGGACTAGCGACGTACGAGCAGTACTTC
CASSRIPGLATYEQYF